Presented here are 10 T cell receptor beta chains from one specimen sequenced in a study of blood T cells in healthy people across ages. Primers used in a second PCR of about 7 to 11 cycles were a sample-barcoded 5' primer and a J-beta primer mix. From the 5' RACE reads, TCRdb called clonotypes with MiXCR, one entry per CDR3 protein. The sample lists more than 1.4 million distinct CDR3 sequences; roughly 45% were seen once. Sequencing used blood. The receptors stem from a woman younger than 35 in good health.

The chain has TRBV28 and TRBJ2-2; 13 nucleotides match TRBD2. The length of the CDR3 is 15 residues. Germline V lookup: CDR1 MDHEN, CDR2 SYDVKM. V shed 3 bases and J 7 bases; nucleotides not matched to a gene: 2. The CDR3 nucleotides read TGTGCCAGCAGTTTTAGACTAGCGGGAGGCGGGGAGCTGTTTTTT. Its translation is CASSFRLAGGGELFF.

This chain links TRBV3-1 with TRBJ1-2; 7 bases match TRBD1. V shed 7 bases, J shed 2 bases, and the junction held 10 bases outside the gene matches. CDR1 and CDR2 (germline): LGHDT, YNNKEL (reference sequence). The CDR3 contains 15 residues. CDR3 loop: CASTETGVNNYGYTF. DNA for the CDR3: TGTGCCAGCACCGAAACAGGGGTGAACAACTATGGCTACACCTTC.

Notes on this clonotype: One end of the junction is discordant with germline, which a read error may explain. The genes are TRBV7-7 and TRBJ2-7; D is perhaps TRBD1 (5 bases). The CDR3 sequence is 16 residues long. CDR1 is SSHAT and CDR2 is FNYEAQ in the germline V gene (reference sequence). As DNA, the CDR3 is TGTGCTAGCAGCCCTGCCCAGGGCAGAATCACCTACGAGCAGTACTTC. As protein: CASSPAQGRITYEQYF.

This clonotype was recorded a few times. The V call is TRBV4-1, the J call TRBJ1-1; 8 nucleotides match TRBD1. Germline V gene sequence: CDR1 MGHRA, CDR2 YSYEKL. CDR3 size: 15 residues. The ends lost 8 bases at V and 0 bases at J; junction bases unmatched: 8. CDR3 nucleotide sequence: TGCGCCAGCTCCGAATCGGACAGGGTGAACACTGAAGCTTTCTTT. Its protein product is CASSESDRVNTEAFF.

This chain uses TRBV9 with TRBJ1-2, with D maybe TRBD1 (6 bases). Germline values: CDR1 SGDLS, CDR2 YYNGEE. V was clipped by 3 bases and J by 7 bases, with 10 bases between them. The CDR3 is 12 amino acids. This chain's CDR3 is CASSDGGGGYTF. DNA for the CDR3: TGTGCCAGCAGCGACGGAGGGGGTGGCTACACCTTC.

This clonotype has more than one count but fewer than ten. CDR3 sequence reads: CSVEWASSYEQYF. In nucleotides, the CDR3 is TGCAGCGTTGAGTGGGCCAGCTCCTACGAGCAGTACTTC. J is TRBJ2-7 and V is TRBV29-1; D call uncertain. Germline CDR1 and CDR2: SQVTM and ANQGSEA. The CDR3 runs 13 residues. The V gene lost 3 bases and the J gene lost 0 bases, with 9 bases spanning the gap.

The chain recombines TRBV7-9 with TRBJ1-1; tentatively, D is TRBD1 (5 bases). This CDR3 region has 14 residues. Germline-derived CDR1 and CDR2 are SEHNR and FQNEAQ (reference sequence). Trimming took 2 bases from V and 7 from J, leaving 14 bases between them. The CDR3 protein is CASSLRDGPYEAFF. CDR3 nucleotide sequence: TGTGCCAGCAGCTTAAGGGACGGCCCCTATGAAGCTTTCTTT.

The gene calls are TRBV7-3 and TRBJ2-1; TRBD2 aligns across 7 bases. V shed 5 bases and J 6 bases; nucleotides not matched to a gene: 10. CDR1 is SGHTA and CDR2 is FQGTGA in the germline V gene. The CDR3 loop spans 15 amino acids. The CDR3 reads CASSPKAGSFNEQFF. The CDR3 nucleotides read TGTGCCAGCAGCCCCAAAGCGGGGTCTTTCAATGAGCAGTTCTTC.

The rearrangement links TRBV7-8 to TRBJ1-5; unclear D gene. V lost 1 base to trimming and J lost 0 bases, with 10 bases between them. This CDR3 has 16 residues. Per germline, CDR1 SGHVS and CDR2 FQNEAQ. The CDR3 here is CASSLVGFFSNQPQHF. Here the CDR3 DNA reads TGTGCCAGCAGCTTAGTAGGATTTTTTAGCAATCAGCCCCAGCATTTT.

This clonotype came up many times. V gene TRBV6-5 combines with J gene TRBJ1-2; no clear D. This CDR3 comprises 13 residues. Trimming took 2 bases from V and 4 from J, leaving 8 bases between them. Germline CDR1 reads MNHEY; CDR2 reads SVGAGI. CDR3 bases: TGTGCCAGCAGTTACAGGGAATTCTATGGCTACACCTTC. Its protein is CASSYREFYGYTF.